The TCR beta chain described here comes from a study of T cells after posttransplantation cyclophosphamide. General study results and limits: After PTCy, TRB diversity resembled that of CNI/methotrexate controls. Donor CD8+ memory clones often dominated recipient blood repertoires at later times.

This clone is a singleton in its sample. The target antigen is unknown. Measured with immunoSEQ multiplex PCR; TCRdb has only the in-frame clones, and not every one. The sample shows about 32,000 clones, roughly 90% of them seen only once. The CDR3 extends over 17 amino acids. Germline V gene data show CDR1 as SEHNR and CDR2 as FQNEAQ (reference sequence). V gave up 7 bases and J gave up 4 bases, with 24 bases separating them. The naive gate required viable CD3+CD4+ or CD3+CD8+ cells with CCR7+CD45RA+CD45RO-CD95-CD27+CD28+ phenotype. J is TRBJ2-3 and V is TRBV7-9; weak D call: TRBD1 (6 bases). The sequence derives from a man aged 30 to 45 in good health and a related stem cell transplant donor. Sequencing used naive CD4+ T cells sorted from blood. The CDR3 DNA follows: TGTGCCAGCACCCTTAACCTCGGACAGACTGTAGCAGATACGCAGTATTTT. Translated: CASTLNLGQTVADTQYF.